The 15 T cell receptor beta chains below come from one sample, sequenced in a study of T cells expressing NK-cell markers. From the 5' RACE reads, TCRdb lists one entry per CDR3 protein and no DNA. With roughly 380,000 distinct CDR3 sequences in the sample, the ten largest clones hold 4% to 6.5%. The sequenced material came from blood T cells: a sorted CD56 or NKG2C T cell subset, CD4+ or CD8+ T cells, or bulk PBMC T cells (not recorded which). Receptors originate from a man aged 18 to 69 in good health.

The chain uses TRBV6-2 or TRBV6-3 and TRBJ2-3; TCRdb selects TRBD1, and the lack of DNA leaves this call unchecked. The CDR3 consists of 17 residues. CDR1 MNHEY and CDR2 SVGEGT come from the germline V gene. The CDR3 loop reads CASSYLIGTGDTDTQYF.

The J gene is TRBJ2-7, the V gene TRBV5-1. CDR3 size: 15 residues. The germline V gene has CDR1 SGHRS and CDR2 YFSETQ. The CDR3 loop reads CASSLAAGSSYEQYF.

The rearrangement joins TRBV7-2 to TRBJ2-3; TCRdb proposes TRBD2, but this gene call is untestable without DNA. CDR1 and CDR2 (germline): SGHTA, FQGNSA. The CDR3 length is 17 residues. This CDR3 reads CASSPPLAGGLLDTQYF.

V gene TRBV3-1 combines with J gene TRBJ1-1; TCRdb selects TRBD1, and the lack of DNA leaves this call unchecked. The CDR3 runs 15 residues. Germline assignment: CDR1 LGHDT and CDR2 YNNKEL (reference sequence). The CDR3 protein is CASSQDFGGLTEAFF.

This chain uses TRBV2 with TRBJ1-5; no DNA is available, so the TRBD1 call from TCRdb remains unchecked. The length of the CDR3 is 13 residues. The germline V gene encodes CDR1 SNHLY and CDR2 FYNNEI. This CDR3 reads CASGRDSNQPQHF.

The chain carries TRBV28 and TRBJ1-2; the TCRdb call, TRBD1, lacks DNA for checking. The CDR3 totals 14 residues. Germline CDR1 MDHEN, CDR2 SYDVKM. CDR3 sequence: CASSHVDRLYGYTF.

This chain uses TRBV6-1 with TRBJ2-1; no DNA is available, so the TRBD2 call from TCRdb remains unchecked. Looked up from germline, CDR1 is MNHNS and CDR2 is SASEGT. The CDR3 has 16 residues. The CDR3 loop reads CASRPYSSGGGNEQFF.

V is TRBV5-5 and J is TRBJ1-3. In germline, CDR1 is SGHKS, CDR2 YYEKEE (reference sequence). This CDR3 region has 14 residues. This chain's CDR3 is CASSLEWSGNTIYF. The entire variable domain, with the rest obtained from reference TRBV5-5 and TRBJ1-3, is as follows: DAGVTQSPTHLIKTRGQQVTLRCSPISGHKSVSWYQQVLGQGPQFIFQYYEKEERGRGNFPDRFSARQFPNYSSELNVNALLLGDSALYLCASSLEWSGNTIYFGEGSWLTVV.

V and J are TRBV5-1 and TRBJ2-1; without DNA, the TCRdb call of TRBD1 cannot be checked. Germline CDR1 and CDR2: SGHRS and YFSETQ. This CDR3 contains 16 residues. The CDR3 reads CASSQGRDSSYNEQFF.

The chain recombines TRBV6-5 with TRBJ2-2; TCRdb designates TRBD1, a call that cannot be tested without DNA. Germline CDR1 is MNHEY and CDR2 is SVGAGI. The CDR3 consists of 15 residues. CDR3 residues: CASSYGGINTGELFF.

The chain has TRBV30 and TRBJ2-1; TCRdb reports TRBD1, a call that lacks DNA to check it against. Germline values: CDR1 GTSNPN, CDR2 SVGIG (reference sequence). The CDR3 has 14 residues. CDR3 region: CAWGVGGKGNEQFF.

The chain is built from TRBV13 and TRBJ1-4. This CDR3 has 17 amino acids. CDR1 and CDR2 from the germline V gene are PRHDT and FYEKMQ (reference sequence). CDR3 region: CASSLYRAGTKSEKLFF.

The chain couples TRBV11-2 to TRBJ2-1; TCRdb returns TRBD2, unconfirmable since there is no DNA. Germline V gives CDR1 SGHAT, CDR2 FQNNGV. This CDR3 has 15 residues. The chain's CDR3 is CASSLGTRSYNEQFF.

The J gene is TRBJ2-7, the V gene TRBV6-2 or TRBV6-3. The CDR3 runs to 14 residues. Germline-derived CDR1 and CDR2 are MNHEY and SVGEGT. CDR3 loop: CASSYSEGTYEQYF.

The genes are TRBV18 and TRBJ2-3; the TCRdb D gene call, TRBD2, has no DNA to confirm it. The CDR3 runs 16 residues. Germline V gene sequence: CDR1 KGHSH, CDR2 LQKENI. The CDR3 region is CASSPRQTTSTDTQYF. Supplemented by reference TRBV18 and TRBJ2-3, the full variable domain reads NAGVMQNPRHLVRRRGQEARLRCSPMKGHSHVYWYRQLPEEGLKFMVYLQKENIIDESGMPKERFSAEFPKEGPSILRIQQVVRGDSAAYFCASSPRQTTSTDTQYFGPGTRLTVL.